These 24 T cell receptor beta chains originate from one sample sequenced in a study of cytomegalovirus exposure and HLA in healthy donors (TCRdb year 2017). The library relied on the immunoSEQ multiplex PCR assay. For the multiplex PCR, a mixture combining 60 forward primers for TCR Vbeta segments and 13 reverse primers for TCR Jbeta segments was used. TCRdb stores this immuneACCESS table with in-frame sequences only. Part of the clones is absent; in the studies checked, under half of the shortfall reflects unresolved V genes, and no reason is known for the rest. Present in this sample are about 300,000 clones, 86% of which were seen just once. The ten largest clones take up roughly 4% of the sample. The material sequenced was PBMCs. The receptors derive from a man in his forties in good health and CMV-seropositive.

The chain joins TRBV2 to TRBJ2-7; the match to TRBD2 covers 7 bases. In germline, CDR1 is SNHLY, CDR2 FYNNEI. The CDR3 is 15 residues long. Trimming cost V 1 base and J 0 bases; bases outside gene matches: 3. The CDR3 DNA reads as TGTGCCAGCAGTGAAGGTCGCGGGGGCTCCTACGAGCAGTACTTC. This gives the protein CASSEGRGGSYEQYF.

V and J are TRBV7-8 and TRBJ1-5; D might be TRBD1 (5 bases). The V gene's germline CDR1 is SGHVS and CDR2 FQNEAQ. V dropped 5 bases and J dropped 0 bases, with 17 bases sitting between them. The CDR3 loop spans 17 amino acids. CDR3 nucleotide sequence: TGTGCCAGCAGCCATTCGGGGGACCCCCATAGCAATCAGCCCCAGCATTTT. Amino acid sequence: CASSHSGDPHSNQPQHF.

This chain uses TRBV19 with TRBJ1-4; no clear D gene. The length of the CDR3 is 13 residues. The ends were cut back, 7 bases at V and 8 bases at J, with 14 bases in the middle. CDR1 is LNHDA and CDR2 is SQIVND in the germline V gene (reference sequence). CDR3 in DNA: TGTGCCAGTATGAAGGTGGCGGGAGAAAAACTGTTTTTT. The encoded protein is CASMKVAGEKLFF.

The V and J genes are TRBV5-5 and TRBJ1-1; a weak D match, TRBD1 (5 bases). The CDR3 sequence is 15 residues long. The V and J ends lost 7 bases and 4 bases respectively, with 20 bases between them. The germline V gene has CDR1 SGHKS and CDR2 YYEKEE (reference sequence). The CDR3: CASDLGEVLATEAFF. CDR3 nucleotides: TGTGCCAGCGATTTAGGGGAAGTTCTGGCCACTGAAGCTTTCTTT. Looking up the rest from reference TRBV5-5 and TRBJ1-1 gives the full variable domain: DAGVTQSPTHLIKTRGQQVTLRCSPISGHKSVSWYQQVLGQGPQFIFQYYEKEERGRGNFPDRFSARQFPNYSSELNVNALLLGDSALYLCASDLGEVLATEAFFGQGTRLTVV.

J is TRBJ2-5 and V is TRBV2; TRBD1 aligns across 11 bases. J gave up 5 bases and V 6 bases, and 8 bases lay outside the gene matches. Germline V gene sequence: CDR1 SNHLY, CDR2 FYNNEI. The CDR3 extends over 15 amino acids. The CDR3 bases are TGTGCCAGCAGGGGGGACAGGGGGTTAGAGGAGACCCAGTACTTC. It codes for CASRGDRGLEETQYF.

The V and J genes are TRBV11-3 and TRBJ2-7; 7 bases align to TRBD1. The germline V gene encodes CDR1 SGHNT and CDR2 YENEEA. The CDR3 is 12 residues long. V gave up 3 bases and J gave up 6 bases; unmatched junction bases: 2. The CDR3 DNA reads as TGTGCCAGCAGCTTCCCAGGGGGCGAGCAGTACTTC. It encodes CASSFPGGEQYF. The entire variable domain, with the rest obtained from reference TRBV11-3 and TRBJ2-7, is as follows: EAGVVQSPRYKIIEKKQPVAFWCNPISGHNTLYWYLQNLGQGPELLIRYENEEAVDDSQLPKDRFSAERLKGVDSTLKIQPAELGDSAVYLCASSFPGGEQYFGPGTRLTVT.

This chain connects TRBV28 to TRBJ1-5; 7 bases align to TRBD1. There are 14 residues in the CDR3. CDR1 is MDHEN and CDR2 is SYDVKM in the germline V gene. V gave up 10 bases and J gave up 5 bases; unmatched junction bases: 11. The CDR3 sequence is CAITRGQAYQPQHF. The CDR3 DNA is TGTGCCATCACTAGAGGACAGGCTTATCAGCCCCAGCATTTT.

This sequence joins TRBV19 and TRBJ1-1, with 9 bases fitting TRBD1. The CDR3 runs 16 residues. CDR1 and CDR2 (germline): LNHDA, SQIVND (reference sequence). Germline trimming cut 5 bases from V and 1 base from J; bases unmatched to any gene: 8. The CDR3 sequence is CASSLPGQGKNTEAFF. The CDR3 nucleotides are TGTGCCAGTAGTCTCCCGGGACAGGGAAAGAACACTGAAGCTTTCTTT.

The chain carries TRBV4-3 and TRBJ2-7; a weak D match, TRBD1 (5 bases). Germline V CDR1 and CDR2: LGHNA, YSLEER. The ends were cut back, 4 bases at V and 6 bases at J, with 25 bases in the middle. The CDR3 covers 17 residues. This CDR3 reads CASSPKTQGPLGSEQYF. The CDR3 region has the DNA TGCGCCAGCAGCCCAAAGACTCAGGGCCCCCTTGGTAGCGAGCAGTACTTC.

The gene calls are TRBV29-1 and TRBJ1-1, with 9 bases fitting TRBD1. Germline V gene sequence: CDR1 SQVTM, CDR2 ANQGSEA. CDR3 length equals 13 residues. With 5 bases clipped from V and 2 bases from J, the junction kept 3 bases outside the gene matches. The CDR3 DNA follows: TGCAGCGTTCTTACAGGGGGCAACACTGAAGCTTTCTTT. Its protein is CSVLTGGNTEAFF. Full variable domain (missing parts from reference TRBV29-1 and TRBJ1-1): SAVISQKPSRDICQRGTSLTIQCQVDSQVTMMFWYRQQPGQSLTLIATANQGSEATYESGFVIDKFPISRPNLTFSTLTVSNMSPEDSSIYLCSVLTGGNTEAFFGQGTRLTVV.

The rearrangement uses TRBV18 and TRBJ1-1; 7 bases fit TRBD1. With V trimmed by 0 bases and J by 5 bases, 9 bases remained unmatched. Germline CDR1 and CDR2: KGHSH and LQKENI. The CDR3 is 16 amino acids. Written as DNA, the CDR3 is TGTGCCAGCTCACCACCGTGGAAGGGGGCGATAACTGAAGCTTTCTTT. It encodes CASSPPWKGAITEAFF.

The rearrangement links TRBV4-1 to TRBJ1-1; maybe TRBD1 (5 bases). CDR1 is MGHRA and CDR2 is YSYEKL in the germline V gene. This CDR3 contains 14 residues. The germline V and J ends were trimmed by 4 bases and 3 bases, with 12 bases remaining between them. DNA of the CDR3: TGCGCCAGCAGCCGCGTGCAGGGTGACACTGAAGCTTTCTTT. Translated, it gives CASSRVQGDTEAFF.

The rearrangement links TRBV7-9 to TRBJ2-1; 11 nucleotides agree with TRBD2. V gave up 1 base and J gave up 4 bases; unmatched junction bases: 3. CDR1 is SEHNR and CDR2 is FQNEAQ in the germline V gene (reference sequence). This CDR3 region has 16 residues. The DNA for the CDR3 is TGTGCCAGCAGCTTAGAGGGACTAGCGGTTTACAATGAGCAGTTCTTC. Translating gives CASSLEGLAVYNEQFF.

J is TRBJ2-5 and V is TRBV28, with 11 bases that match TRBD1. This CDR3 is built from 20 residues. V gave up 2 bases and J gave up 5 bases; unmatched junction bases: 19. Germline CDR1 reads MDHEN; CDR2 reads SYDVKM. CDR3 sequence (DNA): TGTGCCAGCAGTTTACTAGGACAGGGAAGCGGACAGGGGGCGCGGGAGACCCAGTACTTC. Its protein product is CASSLLGQGSGQGARETQYF.

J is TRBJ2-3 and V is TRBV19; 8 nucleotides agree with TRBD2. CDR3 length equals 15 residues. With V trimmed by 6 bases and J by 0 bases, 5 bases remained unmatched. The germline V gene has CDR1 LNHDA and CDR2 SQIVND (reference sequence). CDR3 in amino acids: CASSLAGRSTDTQYF. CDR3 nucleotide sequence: TGTGCCAGTAGCTTAGCGGGAAGAAGCACAGATACGCAGTATTTT. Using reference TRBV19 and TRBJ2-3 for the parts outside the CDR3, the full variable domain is DGGITQSPKYLFRKEGQNVTLSCEQNLNHDAMYWYRQDPGQGLRLIYYSQIVNDFQKGDIAEGYSVSREKKESFPLTVTSAQKNPTAFYLCASSLAGRSTDTQYFGPGTRLTVL.

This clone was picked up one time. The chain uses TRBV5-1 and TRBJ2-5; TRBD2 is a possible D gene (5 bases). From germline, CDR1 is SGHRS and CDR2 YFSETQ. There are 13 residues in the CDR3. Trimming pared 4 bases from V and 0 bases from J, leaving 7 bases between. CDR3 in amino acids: CASSERDQETQYF. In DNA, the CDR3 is TGCGCCAGCAGCGAGAGGGACCAAGAGACCCAGTACTTC.

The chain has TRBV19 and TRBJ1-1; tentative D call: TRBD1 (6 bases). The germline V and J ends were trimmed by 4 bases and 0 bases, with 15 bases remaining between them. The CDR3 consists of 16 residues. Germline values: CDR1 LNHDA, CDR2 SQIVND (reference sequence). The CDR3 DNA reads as TGTGCCAGTAGTACCGACAAGGGGGAACTGAACACTGAAGCTTTCTTT. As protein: CASSTDKGELNTEAFF.

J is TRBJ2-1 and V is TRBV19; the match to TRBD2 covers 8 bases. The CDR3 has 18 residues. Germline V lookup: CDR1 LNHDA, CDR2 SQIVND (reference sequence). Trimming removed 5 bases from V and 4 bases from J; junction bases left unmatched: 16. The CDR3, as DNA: TGTGCCAGTAGTCTCGGGACGGCGGGACTAGGGGCTTACAATGAGCAGTTCTTC. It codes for CASSLGTAGLGAYNEQFF. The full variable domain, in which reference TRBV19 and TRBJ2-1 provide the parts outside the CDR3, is DGGITQSPKYLFRKEGQNVTLSCEQNLNHDAMYWYRQDPGQGLRLIYYSQIVNDFQKGDIAEGYSVSREKKESFPLTVTSAQKNPTAFYLCASSLGTAGLGAYNEQFFGPGTRLTVL.

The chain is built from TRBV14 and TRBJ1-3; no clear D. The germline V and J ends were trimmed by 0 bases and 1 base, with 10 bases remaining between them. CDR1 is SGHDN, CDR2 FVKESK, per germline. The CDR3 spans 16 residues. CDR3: CASSQDLPSSGNTIYF. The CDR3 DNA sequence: TGTGCCAGCAGCCAAGATCTCCCGAGTTCTGGAAACACCATATATTTT.

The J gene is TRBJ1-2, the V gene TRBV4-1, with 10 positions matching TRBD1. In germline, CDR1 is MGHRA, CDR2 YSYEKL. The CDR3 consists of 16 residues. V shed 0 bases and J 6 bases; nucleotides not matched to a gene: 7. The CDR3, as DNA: TGCGCCAGCAGCCAAGATCCGGGACAGGGGACCCATGGCTACACCTTC. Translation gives CASSQDPGQGTHGYTF.

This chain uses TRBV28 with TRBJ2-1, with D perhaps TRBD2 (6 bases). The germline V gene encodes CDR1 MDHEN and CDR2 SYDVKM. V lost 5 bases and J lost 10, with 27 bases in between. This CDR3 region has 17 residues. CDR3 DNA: TGTGCCAGCAGTGCCCCCGGGGGTAGTGGGGGAGTTTTAGAGCAGTTCTTC. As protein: CASSAPGGSGGVLEQFF.

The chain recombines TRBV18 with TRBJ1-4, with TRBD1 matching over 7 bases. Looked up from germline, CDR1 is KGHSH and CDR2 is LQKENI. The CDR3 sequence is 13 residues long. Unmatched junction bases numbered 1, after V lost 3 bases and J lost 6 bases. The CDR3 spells CASSPGTDEKLFF. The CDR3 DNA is TGTGCCAGCTCACCTGGGACAGATGAAAAACTGTTTTTT. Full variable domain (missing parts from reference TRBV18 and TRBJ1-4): NAGVMQNPRHLVRRRGQEARLRCSPMKGHSHVYWYRQLPEEGLKFMVYLQKENIIDESGMPKERFSAEFPKEGPSILRIQQVVRGDSAAYFCASSPGTDEKLFFGSGTQLSVL.

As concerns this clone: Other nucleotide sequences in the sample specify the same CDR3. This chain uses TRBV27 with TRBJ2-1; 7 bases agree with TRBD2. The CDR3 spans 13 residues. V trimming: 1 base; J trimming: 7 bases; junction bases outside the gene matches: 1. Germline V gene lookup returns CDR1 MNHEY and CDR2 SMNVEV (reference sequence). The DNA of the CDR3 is TGTGCCAGCAGTTTATTGGGAGGGAATGAGCAGTTCTTC. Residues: CASSLLGGNEQFF.

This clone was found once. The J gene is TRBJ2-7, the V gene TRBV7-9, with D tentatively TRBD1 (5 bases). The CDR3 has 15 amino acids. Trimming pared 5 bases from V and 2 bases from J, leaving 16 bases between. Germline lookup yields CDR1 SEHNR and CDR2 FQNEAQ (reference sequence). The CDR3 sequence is CASSRLTDITYEQYF. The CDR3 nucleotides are TGTGCCAGCAGCCGTTTAACGGACATTACCTACGAGCAGTACTTC.